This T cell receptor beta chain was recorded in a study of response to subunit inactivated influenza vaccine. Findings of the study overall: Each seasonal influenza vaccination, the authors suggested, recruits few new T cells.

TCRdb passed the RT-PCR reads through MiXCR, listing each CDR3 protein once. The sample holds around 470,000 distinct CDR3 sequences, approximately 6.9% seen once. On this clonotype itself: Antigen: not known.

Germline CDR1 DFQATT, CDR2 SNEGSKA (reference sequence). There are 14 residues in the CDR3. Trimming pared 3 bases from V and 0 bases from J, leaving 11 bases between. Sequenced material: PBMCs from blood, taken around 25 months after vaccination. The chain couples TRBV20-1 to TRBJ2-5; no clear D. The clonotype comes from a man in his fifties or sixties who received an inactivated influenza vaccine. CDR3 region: CSARETPYQETQYF. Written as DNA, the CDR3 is TGCAGTGCTAGGGAGACCCCGTACCAAGAGACCCAGTACTTC.